A selection of T cell receptor beta chains follows, all from one sample in a study of shared clonotypes between healthy human individuals. Assay used: immunoSEQ multiplex PCR; TCRdb lists only in-frame clones, some missing. Altogether about 2 million clones are present, roughly 95% being singletons, with the ten largest covering around 1.1%. The specimen was naive CD8+ T cells sorted from blood. The receptors were gathered from a man aged 18 to 35 in good health. The CDR3 runs from the conserved cysteine through the conserved F or W. Each record gives: clone size, V gene, J gene, D gene, CDR3 DNA, CDR3 protein. The D gene is left open where the match is weak. Only part of the rows carry a size: once, few, many, or a class if the clone is expanded.

>-|TRBV7-8|TRBJ2-7|-
TGTGCCAGCAGCTTAGGGCCAGGGACCTACGAGCAGTACTTC
CASSLGPGTYEQYF
>-|TRBV27|TRBJ2-1|-
TGTGCCAGCAGTCCGCAGGGATTCAATGAGCAGTTCTTC
CASSPQGFNEQFF
>-|TRBV7-9|TRBJ1-1|-
TGTGCCAGCAGCTTAGCTTCAGGGATGAACACTGAAGCTTTCTTT
CASSLASGMNTEAFF
>-|TRBV7-9|TRBJ2-1|-
TGTGCCAGCAGTTCCGCCGCGACCACCGGGTACAATGAGCAGTTCTTC
CASSSAATTGYNEQFF
>-|TRBV5-1|TRBJ2-5|-
TGCGCCAGCAGCGCCGAAGGCGGGATACAAGAGACCCAGTACTTC
CASSAEGGIQETQYF
>-|TRBV25-1|TRBJ2-1|-
TGTGCCAGCAGTGTGGCTACCTACAATGAGCAGTTCTTC
CASSVATYNEQFF
>-|TRBV19|TRBJ1-1|-
TGTGCCAGTAGTATTACCCGGAACACTGAAGCTTTCTTT
CASSITRNTEAFF
>-|TRBV7-8|TRBJ2-5|-
TGTGCCAGCAGCCGCCGGGGGAGCGGGTCTTACCAAGAGACCCAGTACTTC
CASSRRGSGSYQETQYF
>-|TRBV25-1|TRBJ2-7|-
TGTGCCAGCAGTGGACCCACCTACGAGCAGTACTTC
CASSGPTYEQYF
>-|TRBV14|TRBJ2-7|-
TGTGCCAGCAGCCATGGGTCGGCTAGCGCCAACTACGAGCAGTACTTC
CASSHGSASANYEQYF
>-|TRBV9|TRBJ2-2|TRBD2
TGTGCCAGCAGCGTCGGAAGCGGGGTAGGGGAGCTGTTTTTT
CASSVGSGVGELFF
>once|TRBV9|TRBJ2-6|-
TGTGCCAGCAGCGAAGACTACTCTGGGGCCAACGTCCTGACTTTC
CASSEDYSGANVLTF
>-|TRBV5-6|TRBJ2-5|-
TGTGCCAGCAGCCGCGACGAACAGGGACAAGAGACCCAGTACTTC
CASSRDEQGQETQYF
>-|TRBV7-8|TRBJ2-7|TRBD2
TGTGCCAGCAGCCCGGGGACTAGCGGGCACTACGAGCAGTACTTC
CASSPGTSGHYEQYF
>once|TRBV9|TRBJ2-7|TRBD2
TGTGCCAGCAGCGTAGTCCCGGGGGGCTACGAGCAGTACTTC
CASSVVPGGYEQYF
>-|TRBV27|TRBJ1-4|-
TGTGCCAGTTCCGACATCGGGGGCGGCGAAAAACTGTTTTTT
CASSDIGGGEKLFF
>-|TRBV29-1|TRBJ2-2|TRBD2
TGCAGCGTTGAAGATCGGGAGCGGGGGAACACCGGGGAGCTGTTTTTT
CSVEDRERGNTGELFF
>-|TRBV5-6|TRBJ2-3|-
TGTGCCAGCAGTCTTATGGGGGGGCCGGCAGATACGCAGTATTTT
CASSLMGGPADTQYF
>-|TRBV5-1|TRBJ1-1|TRBD1
TGCGCCAGCAGCTGGACCTCGCATGCAGGGGGTAGCGCTGAAGCTTTCTTT
CASSWTSHAGGSAEAFF
>-|TRBV5-4|TRBJ2-7|TRBD2
TGTGCCAGCAGCTTGTGGGGGACTAGCGCCTACGAGCAGTACTTC
CASSLWGTSAYEQYF
>-|TRBV27|TRBJ2-3|TRBD2
TGTGCCAGCAGTTTACGGGCGGGTAGCGGGTTTAGCACAGATACGCAGTATTTT
CASSLRAGSGFSTDTQYF
>-|TRBV7-9|TRBJ1-6|-
TGTGCCAGCAGCCCAACCACAGGCTATAATTCACCCCTCCACTTT
CASSPTTGYNSPLHF
>-|TRBV11-2|TRBJ2-7|-
TGTGCCAGCAGCTTAGGGCCGGACAACTACGAGCAGTACTTC
CASSLGPDNYEQYF
>-|TRBV7-8|TRBJ2-7|TRBD2
TGTGCCAGCAGCTTAGGGTTAGCGGGGGGTCTTAACCACGAGCAGTACTTC
CASSLGLAGGLNHEQYF
>-|TRBV6-1|TRBJ2-2|TRBD2
TGTGCCAGCAGTGAGGGGCGGACTAGAGCGAACACCGGGGAGCTGTTTTTT
CASSEGRTRANTGELFF
>-|TRBV7-9|TRBJ2-1|TRBD2
TGTGCCAGCAGCTTAACCACTAGCGGCCCCTACAATGAGCAGTTCTTC
CASSLTTSGPYNEQFF
>-|TRBV30|TRBJ2-2|TRBD1
TGTGCCTGGACCACAGGGGCCGGCACCGGGGAGCTGTTTTTT
CAWTTGAGTGELFF
>-|TRBV10-1|TRBJ2-1|-
TGCGCCAGCAGTGGAGGGCTAGCAATTGAGCAGTTCTTC
CASSGGLAIEQFF
>-|TRBV28|TRBJ2-7|TRBD1
TGTGCCAGCAGTCCGATGACAGGGGTGCACGAGCAGTACTTC
CASSPMTGVHEQYF
>-|TRBV5-6|TRBJ1-2|TRBD1
TGTGCCAGCAGCTTGTTACAGGGGGCCCGGGAGGGCTACACCTTC
CASSLLQGAREGYTF
>-|TRBV5-5|TRBJ1-1|-
TGTGCCAGCAGCTTGGGTTTGGGGACTGAAGCTTTCTTT
CASSLGLGTEAFF
>-|TRBV5-6|TRBJ2-7|-
TGTGCCAGCAGCTTGGCCTCCGGACGGAACTACGAGCAGTACTTC
CASSLASGRNYEQYF
>once|TRBV7-9|TRBJ1-2|-
TGTGCCAGCAGCTTATTGTTATTGGGTAACGGCTACACCTTC
CASSLLLLGNGYTF
>-|TRBV7-8|TRBJ1-1|-
TGTGCCAGCAGCTCCGTCCACAGGGAGGACACTGAAGCTTTCTTT
CASSSVHREDTEAFF
>-|TRBV29-1|TRBJ1-5|-
TGCAGCGTGGGAGAGTATAGCAATCAGCCCCAGCATTTT
CSVGEYSNQPQHF
>-|TRBV5-4|TRBJ1-2|-
TGTGCCAGCACCCAGGGTAGGGCAGACTATGGCTACACCTTC
CASTQGRADYGYTF
>-|TRBV18|TRBJ1-1|TRBD1
TGTGCCAGCTCACCACCAGACAGGGATTATGAAGCTTTCTTT
CASSPPDRDYEAFF
>-|TRBV28|TRBJ2-7|-
TGTGCCAGCAGTCTGACTTACGAGCAGTACTTC
CASSLTYEQYF
>-|TRBV28|TRBJ2-7|-
TGTGCCAGCAGCCGAGACAGATTTCGCTACGAGCAGTACTTC
CASSRDRFRYEQYF
>-|TRBV29-1|TRBJ1-5|-
TGCAGCGTTGTTGAGGAGGGGTGGATGTCTCAGCCCCAGCATTTT
CSVVEEGWMSQPQHF
>-|TRBV13|TRBJ2-1|TRBD2
TGTGCCAGCAGCCCCCGCCGGACTAGCGACAATGAGCAGTTCTTC
CASSPRRTSDNEQFF
>once|TRBV29-1|TRBJ1-3|TRBD1
TGCAGCGTTGAGGGACAGGGGTCTGGAAACACCATATATTTT
CSVEGQGSGNTIYF
>-|TRBV7-9|TRBJ2-7|TRBD1
TGTGCCAGCAGCTTAGCGGGACAGGGGACCTACGAGCAGTACTTC
CASSLAGQGTYEQYF
>-|TRBV15|TRBJ2-5|-
TGTGCCACCAGCAGAGTGCAATTGGAGACCCAGTACTTC
CATSRVQLETQYF
>-|TRBV29-1|TRBJ2-5|TRBD1
TGCAGCGTAAGGACAGGGAGTCAAGAGACCCAGTACTTC
CSVRTGSQETQYF
>-|TRBV11-2|TRBJ2-5|-
TGTGCCAGCAGCTTAGAATACGGGCAAGAGACCCAGTACTTC
CASSLEYGQETQYF
>-|TRBV4-1|TRBJ2-7|-
TGCGCCAGCAGCCAAGAGATCGGCAGGGGCTACGAGCAGTACTTC
CASSQEIGRGYEQYF
>once|TRBV9|TRBJ2-1|TRBD2
TGTGCCAGCAGTTACCTCGGGGGACTAGCGGGAGCTGAGCAGTTCTTC
CASSYLGGLAGAEQFF
>-|TRBV5-4|TRBJ2-3|TRBD2
TGTGCCAGCAGCTTTTCTAGCGGGGGGGAAACAGATACGCAGTATTTT
CASSFSSGGETDTQYF
>-|TRBV2|TRBJ2-7|-
TGTGCCAGCAGTGAAGGGAGTCTCAGGGAAGGTTACGAGCAGTACTTC
CASSEGSLREGYEQYF
>-|TRBV11-2|TRBJ2-1|TRBD2
TGTGCCAGCACCCGACTAGCGGGAGGGAGGAATGAGCAGTTCTTC
CASTRLAGGRNEQFF
>-|TRBV13|TRBJ2-1|TRBD2
TGTGCCAGCAGCTTATGGCTAGCGGGAGGCAATGAGCAGTTCTTC
CASSLWLAGGNEQFF
>-|TRBV2|TRBJ1-2|-
TGTGCCAGCAGAGGGGCGTGGGGCTACACATTC
CASRGAWGYTF
>-|TRBV6-1|TRBJ1-1|-
TGTGCCACCGTCCTCCGGGACTTTCACCGAGAAGCTTTCTTT
CATVLRDFHREAFF
>few|TRBV18|TRBJ1-5|-
TGTGCCAGCTCACCGATACAGAGTAATAGCAATCAGCCCCAGCATTTT
CASSPIQSNSNQPQHF
>-|TRBV27|TRBJ2-3|-
TGTGCCAGCAGTTTGGGAGAGACAGATACGCAGTATTTT
CASSLGETDTQYF
>-|TRBV10-1|TRBJ2-7|-
TGCGCCAGCAGTGAGGGCCGCACCTACGAGCAGTACTTC
CASSEGRTYEQYF
>-|TRBV25-1|TRBJ2-3|TRBD2
TGTGCCAGCAGTGAGCGGGGGAAGGCAGATACGCAGTATTTT
CASSERGKADTQYF